These 18 T cell receptor beta chains came from one sample sequenced in a study of T cell responses to AZD1222 COVID-19 vaccine. The table came from immunoSEQ multiplex PCR; TCRdb's copy has only in-frame clones and leaves some out. This sample has fewer than 150,000 clones, with 85% to 90% found just once. This material consisted of peripheral blood, taken on day 0 of AZD1222 vaccination. These receptors all stem from an adult in good health.

This clone was found once. The V and J genes are TRBV6-5 and TRBJ1-2, with D unclear. The CDR3 covers 13 residues. The V gene lost 2 bases and the J gene lost 8 bases, with 12 bases spanning the gap. CDR1 is MNHEY, CDR2 SVGAGI, per germline. DNA of the CDR3: TGTGCCAGCAGTTACGTCCCGGGGTACGGCTACACCTTC. The encoded protein is CASSYVPGYGYTF.

The chain has TRBV7-9 and TRBJ2-7; 10 nucleotides match TRBD1. Germline assignment: CDR1 SEHNR and CDR2 FQNEAQ (reference sequence). V shed 5 bases and J 4 bases; nucleotides not matched to a gene: 8. The CDR3 spans 15 residues. CDR3 sequence: CASSETGTGAYEQYF. The CDR3, as DNA: TGTGCCAGCAGCGAGACCGGGACAGGGGCTTACGAGCAGTACTTC.

This chain connects TRBV2 to TRBJ2-5; TRBD2 matches at 7 bases. Germline loops: CDR1 SNHLY, CDR2 FYNNEI. The CDR3 is 14 residues long. The junction had 12 bases not matched to a gene; V was cut back by 7 bases and J by 7 bases. The CDR3 sequence: CASTQRDGEGTQYF. The CDR3 nucleotides read TGTGCCAGCACCCAGCGGGACGGGGAGGGGACCCAGTACTTC.

The chain carries TRBV7-9 and TRBJ1-2; tentative D call: TRBD1 (5 bases). Germline CDR1 reads SEHNR; CDR2 reads FQNEAQ (reference sequence). Trimming removed 3 bases from V and 3 bases from J, with 8 bases in between. The CDR3 has 13 amino acids. The CDR3 bases are TGTGCCAGCAGCTTGGGACCGCACTATGGCTACACCTTC. Its protein product is CASSLGPHYGYTF.

The chain joins TRBV11-2 to TRBJ1-6; the D gene is possibly TRBD1 (5 bases). CDR1 is SGHAT and CDR2 is FQNNGV in the germline V gene. CDR3 length: 15 residues. Deletions cut 1 base from V and 8 bases from J, with 12 bases between. CDR3 loop: CASSLVAGTDSPLHF. CDR3 coding DNA: TGTGCCAGCAGCTTAGTGGCGGGGACGGATTCACCCCTCCACTTT.

The chain has TRBV10-3 and TRBJ2-1; 8 bases are a match to TRBD1. With V trimmed by 7 bases and J by 9 bases, 8 bases remained unmatched. This CDR3 has 13 residues. CDR1 and CDR2 (germline): ENHRY, SYGVKD. CDR3 nucleotides: TGTGCCATCAATGGACAGGGCTCCCCTGAGCAGTTCTTC. Protein: CAINGQGSPEQFF.

The genes are TRBV19 and TRBJ2-7, with 7 bases aligning to TRBD1. This CDR3 spans 14 amino acids. CDR1 and CDR2 (germline): LNHDA, SQIVND (reference sequence). Trimming took 11 bases from V and 1 from J; bases not matched to a gene: 11. The CDR3 nucleotides read TGTGCCTGCCGAAAAAGGGACAGTTCCTACGAGCAGTACTTC. It is translated as CACRKRDSSYEQYF.

The chain joins TRBV5-1 to TRBJ2-7, with D perhaps being TRBD1 or TRBD2 (6 bases each). The V gene lost 4 bases and the J gene lost 7 bases, with 18 bases spanning the gap. Germline values: CDR1 SGHRS, CDR2 YFSETQ. The CDR3 is 14 residues long. The CDR3 DNA reads as TGCGCCAGCAGCCTAACGACAGGCGCGGGGGAGCAGTACTTC. It specifies CASSLTTGAGEQYF.

The chain combines TRBV27 with TRBJ2-7; D might be TRBD1 (6 bases). CDR1 is MNHEY, CDR2 SMNVEV, per germline (reference sequence). This CDR3 has 14 amino acids. Trimming removed 4 bases at V and 2 bases at J, with 12 bases between. CDR3 coding DNA: TGTGCCAGCAGTTACCGGGACACAGCCTACGAGCAGTACTTC. Its protein is CASSYRDTAYEQYF.

The chain joins TRBV6-6 to TRBJ2-5; D is possibly TRBD1 (6 bases). The CDR3 has 13 residues. Germline loops: CDR1 MNHNY, CDR2 SVGAGI (reference sequence). V lost 6 bases to trimming and J lost 2 bases, with 10 bases between them. CDR3 sequence reads: CASRTGTQETQYF. In DNA, the CDR3 is TGTGCCAGCAGAACCGGGACACAAGAGACCCAGTACTTC.

The genes are TRBV27 and TRBJ2-7; TRBD1 matches at 7 bases. The germline CDR1 and CDR2 sequences are MNHEY and SMNVEV (reference sequence). V lost 6 bases and J lost 5; bases outside the gene matches: 10. The length of the CDR3 is 14 residues. The CDR3 coding sequence is TGTGCCAGCAGCACAACAGGGGTGCTCGACGAGCAGTACTTC. It specifies CASSTTGVLDEQYF.

This clone has a handful of counts. This chain uses TRBV18 with TRBJ2-7, with D perhaps matching TRBD1 or TRBD2 (5 bases each). The CDR3 loop spans 16 amino acids. Germline assignment: CDR1 KGHSH and CDR2 LQKENI. Between the trimmed V and J ends, which lost 6 bases and 0 bases, there was a span of 18 bases. Here the CDR3 DNA reads TGTGCCAGCTCGCTCTCCGGGACGGCGAGCTCCTACGAGCAGTACTTC. Translated: CASSLSGTASSYEQYF.

This chain uses TRBV19 with TRBJ1-1, with 10 bases fitting TRBD1. The CDR3 covers 16 residues. Germline CDR1 and CDR2: LNHDA and SQIVND (reference sequence). V was clipped by 7 bases and J by 3 bases; unmatched bases: 11. CDR3: CASTAIRDRGHTEAFF. The CDR3 nucleotides are TGTGCCAGTACCGCGATTCGGGACAGGGGTCACACTGAAGCTTTCTTT.

V usage is TRBV7-9 and J usage is TRBJ1-3; 9 nucleotides align to TRBD1. V was clipped by 5 bases and J by 0 bases; unmatched bases: 8. Germline V CDR1 and CDR2: SEHNR, FQNEAQ (reference sequence). The CDR3 totals 17 residues. The CDR3 DNA reads TGTGCCAGCAGCCCCCCGGGACAGGGCCTCTCTGGAAACACCATATATTTT. Its translation: CASSPPGQGLSGNTIYF.

V and J are TRBV5-1 and TRBJ2-3, with 9 nucleotides matching TRBD1. The V segment lost 5 bases and the J segment 6 bases; nucleotides outside the gene matches: 10. Germline lookup yields CDR1 SGHRS and CDR2 YFSETQ. The CDR3 runs 15 residues. CDR3 bases: TGCGCCAGCAGGTCGAAAGGACAGGGGAGGGATACGCAGTATTTT. Translating gives CASRSKGQGRDTQYF. Full variable domain (remainder filled in from reference TRBV5-1 and TRBJ2-3): KAGVTQTPRYLIKTRGQQVTLSCSPISGHRSVSWYQQTPGQGLQFLFEYFSETQRNKGNFPGRFSGRQFSNSRSEMNVSTLELGDSALYLCASRSKGQGRDTQYFGPGTRLTVL.

The rearrangement links TRBV6-4 to TRBJ1-2; tentative D call: TRBD1 (6 bases). There are 13 residues in the CDR3. Germline CDR1 reads MRHNA; CDR2 reads SNTAGT. Trimming cost V 2 bases and J 3 bases, with 7 bases left between them. This CDR3 is CASSDTGYYGYTF. The CDR3 nucleotides read TGTGCCAGCAGTGACACAGGGTACTATGGCTACACCTTC.

The chain has TRBV10-3 and TRBJ2-1; perhaps TRBD2 as D (5 bases). V shed 8 bases and J shed 14 bases, with 13 bases lying between them. Germline loops: CDR1 ENHRY, CDR2 SYGVKD. The CDR3 totals 10 residues. The CDR3 sequence is CAIAALAEFF. In DNA, the CDR3 is TGTGCCATCGCGGCGCTAGCTGAGTTCTTC.

This clone appeared once. The chain combines TRBV12-5 with TRBJ2-3; TRBD2 matches at 11 bases. Trimming removed 5 bases from V and 0 bases from J; junction bases left unmatched: 10. Germline V gene lookup returns CDR1 LGHNT and CDR2 FRNRAP. CDR3 size: 18 residues. The CDR3 spells CASGTGTSGDPSTDTQYF. The CDR3 region has the DNA TGTGCTAGTGGTACCGGGACTAGCGGAGACCCTAGCACAGATACGCAGTATTTT.